This TCR beta chain came from a study of T cell repertoires in cytomegalovirus infection. In the study overall: HLA-B-restricted CMV epitopes that are well studied, plus recently identified HLA-C-restricted ones, were used by the study. Indications came from public TCR beta signatures; they pointed to CMV infection and to a matching HLA type.

This clonotype was picked up a small number of times. What it recognizes is unknown. Germline V CDR1 and CDR2: MNHEY, SVGAGI. V was trimmed by 5 bases and J by 6 bases, leaving 23 bases between them. The length of the CDR3 is 17 residues. TCRdb analysed the reads with MiXCR anew, one entry per CDR3 protein. The sample gives some 900,000 distinct CDR3 sequences, about 30% of which show up once; 9.5% to 15% is in the top ten. Whole-study findings and limits: There were carriers of CMV plus the relevant HLA, and cumulative public TCR beta family frequency identified them.

The specimen was cultured CD8+ T cells from PBMCs, collected from culture after CMV antigen stimulation. This clonotype originated in a human donor in good health (CMV status not recorded). Some clones in this sample may be carry-over from other donors' samples. V and J are TRBV6-5 and TRBJ2-1; tentative D call: TRBD2 (6 bases). CDR3 residues: CASSNDYRGGALNEQFF. The DNA of the CDR3 is TGTGCCAGCAGTAACGATTACCGGGGCGGGGCCCTCAATGAGCAGTTCTTC.